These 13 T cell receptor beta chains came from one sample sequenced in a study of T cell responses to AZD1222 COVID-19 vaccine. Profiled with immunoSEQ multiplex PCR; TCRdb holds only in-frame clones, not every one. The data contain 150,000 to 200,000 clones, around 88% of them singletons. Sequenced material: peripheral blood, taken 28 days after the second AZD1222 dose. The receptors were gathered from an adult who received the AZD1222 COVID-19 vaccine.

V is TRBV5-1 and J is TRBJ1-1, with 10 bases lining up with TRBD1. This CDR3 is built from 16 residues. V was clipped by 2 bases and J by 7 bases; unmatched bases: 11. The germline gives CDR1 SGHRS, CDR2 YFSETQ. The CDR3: CASSFRTGGSANEAFF. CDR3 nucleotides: TGCGCCAGCAGCTTTCGGACAGGGGGGTCGGCCAATGAAGCTTTCTTT.

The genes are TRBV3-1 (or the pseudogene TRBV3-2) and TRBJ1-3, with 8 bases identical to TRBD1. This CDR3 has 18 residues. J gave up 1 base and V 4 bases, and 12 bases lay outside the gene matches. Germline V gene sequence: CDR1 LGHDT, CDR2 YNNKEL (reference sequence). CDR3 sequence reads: CASSLGQGFSLSGNTIYF. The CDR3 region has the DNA TGTGCCAGCAGCCTCGGACAGGGATTCAGCTTGTCTGGAAACACCATATATTTT.

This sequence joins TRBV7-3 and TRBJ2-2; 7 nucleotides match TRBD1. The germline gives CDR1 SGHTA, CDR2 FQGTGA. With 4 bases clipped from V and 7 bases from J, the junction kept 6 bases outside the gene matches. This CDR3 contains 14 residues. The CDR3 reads CASSSLQGIGELFF. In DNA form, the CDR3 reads TGTGCCAGCAGCTCCCTACAGGGGATCGGGGAGCTGTTTTTT.

The CDR3 region is CASSYSTAGEAFF. For the CDR3, the DNA is TGTGCCAGCAGTTACTCGACCGCAGGGGAAGCTTTCTTT. The chain recombines TRBV6-5 with TRBJ1-1; a weak D match, TRBD1 (5 bases). The ends were cut back, 0 bases at V and 8 bases at J, with 10 bases in the middle. This CDR3 has 13 amino acids. Germline V gives CDR1 MNHEY, CDR2 SVGAGI.

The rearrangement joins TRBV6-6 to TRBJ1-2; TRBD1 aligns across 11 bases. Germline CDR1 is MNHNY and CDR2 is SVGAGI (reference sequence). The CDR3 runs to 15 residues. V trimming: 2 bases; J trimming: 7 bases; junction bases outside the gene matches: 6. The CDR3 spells CASSYPRTGGGGYTF. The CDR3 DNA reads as TGTGCCAGCAGTTACCCCCGGACAGGGGGCGGTGGCTACACCTTC.

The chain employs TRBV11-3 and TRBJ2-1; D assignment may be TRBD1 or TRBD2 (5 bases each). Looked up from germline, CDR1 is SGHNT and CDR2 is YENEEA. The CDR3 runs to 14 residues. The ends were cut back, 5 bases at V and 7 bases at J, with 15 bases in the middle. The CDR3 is CASSLRGEWNEQFF. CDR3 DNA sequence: TGTGCCAGCAGCCTCCGGGGCGAATGGAATGAGCAGTTCTTC.

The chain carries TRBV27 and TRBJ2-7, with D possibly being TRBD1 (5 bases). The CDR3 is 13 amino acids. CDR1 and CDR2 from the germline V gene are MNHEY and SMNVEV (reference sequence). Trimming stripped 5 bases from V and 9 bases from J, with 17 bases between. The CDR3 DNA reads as TGTGCCAGCAGTACCTGGCAGGGTCCAAGGCAGTACTTC. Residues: CASSTWQGPRQYF.

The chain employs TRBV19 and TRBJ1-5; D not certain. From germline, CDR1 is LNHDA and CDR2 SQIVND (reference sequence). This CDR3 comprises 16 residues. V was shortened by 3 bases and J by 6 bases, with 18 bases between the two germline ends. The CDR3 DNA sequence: TGTGCCAGTAGTATGGTCAACATAGGGCCTTCTCAGCCCCAGCATTTT. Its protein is CASSMVNIGPSQPQHF.

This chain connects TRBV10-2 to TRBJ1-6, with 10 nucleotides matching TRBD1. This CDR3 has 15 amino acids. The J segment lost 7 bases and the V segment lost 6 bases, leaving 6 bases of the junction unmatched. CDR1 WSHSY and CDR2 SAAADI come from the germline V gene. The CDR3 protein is CASSLTGGENSPLHF. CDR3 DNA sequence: TGCGCCAGCAGCCTGACAGGGGGCGAAAATTCACCCCTCCACTTT.

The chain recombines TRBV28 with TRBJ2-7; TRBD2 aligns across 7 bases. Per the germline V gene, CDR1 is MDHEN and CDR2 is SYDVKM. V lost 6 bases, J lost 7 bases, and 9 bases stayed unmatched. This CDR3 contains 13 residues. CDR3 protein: CASRQGGPGEQYF. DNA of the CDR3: TGTGCCAGCAGGCAGGGAGGGCCGGGGGAGCAGTACTTC. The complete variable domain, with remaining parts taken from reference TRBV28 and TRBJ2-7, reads DVKVTQSSRYLVKRTGEKVFLECVQDMDHENMFWYRQDPGLGLRLIYFSYDVKMKEKGDIPEGYSVSREKKERFSLILESASTNQTSMYLCASRQGGPGEQYFGPGTRLTVT.

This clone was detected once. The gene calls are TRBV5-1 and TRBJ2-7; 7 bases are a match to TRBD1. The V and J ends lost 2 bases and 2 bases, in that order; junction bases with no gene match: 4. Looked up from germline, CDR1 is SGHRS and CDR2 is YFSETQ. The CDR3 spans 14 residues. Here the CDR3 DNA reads TGCGCCAGCAGCTTAACCGGGACAGCCTACGAGCAGTACTTC. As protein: CASSLTGTAYEQYF.

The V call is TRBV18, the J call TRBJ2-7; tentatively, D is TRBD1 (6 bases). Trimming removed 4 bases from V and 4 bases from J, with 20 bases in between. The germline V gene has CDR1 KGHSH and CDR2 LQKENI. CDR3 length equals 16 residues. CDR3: CASSRDPGTPGYEQYF. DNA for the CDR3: TGTGCCAGCTCACGAGACCCCGGGACACCTGGGTACGAGCAGTACTTC.

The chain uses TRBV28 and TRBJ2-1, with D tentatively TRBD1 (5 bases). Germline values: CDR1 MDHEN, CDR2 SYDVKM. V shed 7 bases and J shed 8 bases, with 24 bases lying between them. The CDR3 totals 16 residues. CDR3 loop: CASTLGSSGRRDEQFF. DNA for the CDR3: TGTGCCAGCACCTTGGGATCTTCTGGACGCAGGGATGAGCAGTTCTTC.